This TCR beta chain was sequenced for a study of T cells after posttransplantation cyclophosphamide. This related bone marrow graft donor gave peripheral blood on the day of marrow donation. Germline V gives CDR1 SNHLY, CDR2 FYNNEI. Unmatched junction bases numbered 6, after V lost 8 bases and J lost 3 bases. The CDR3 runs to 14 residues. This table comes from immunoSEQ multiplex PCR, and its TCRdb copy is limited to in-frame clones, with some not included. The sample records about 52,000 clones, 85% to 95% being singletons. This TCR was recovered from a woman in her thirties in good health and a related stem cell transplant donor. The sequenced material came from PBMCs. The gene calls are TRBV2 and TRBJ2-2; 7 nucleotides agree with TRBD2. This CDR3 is CASVLRGDTGELFF. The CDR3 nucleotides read TGTGCCAGCGTGTTACGGGGGGACACCGGGGAGCTGTTTTTT.